Following are 15 T cell receptor beta chains from one sample sequenced in a study of OX40 agonist ivuxolimab in advanced cancers. Here immunoSEQ multiplex PCR was the method, and the copy in TCRdb shows in-frame clones only, minus some. This repertoire shows 70,000 or so clones, around 90% found once; its top ten account for approximately 2.6%. The sequences come from CD4+ or CD8+ T cells sorted from blood, collected in a trial of the OX40 agonist ivuxolimab. The receptors stem from an adult with an advanced solid tumor such as melanoma, head and neck, liver or kidney cancer.

CDR3 amino acids: CASSPGQGTGNTIYF. CDR3 DNA sequence: TGTGCCAGCAGCCCAGGACAGGGTACTGGAAACACCATATATTTT. The J gene is TRBJ1-3, the V gene TRBV7-2; 8 bases line up with TRBD1. The CDR3 has 15 amino acids. Germline CDR1 is SGHTA and CDR2 is FQGNSA. J was trimmed by 2 bases and V by 5 bases; bases with no gene match: 5.

This chain links TRBV14 with TRBJ2-5; unclear D gene. The CDR3 is made up of 8 amino acids. Trimming removed 4 bases at V and 14 bases at J, with 5 bases between. The germline CDR1 and CDR2 sequences are SGHDN and FVKESK. CDR3 nucleotide sequence: TGTGCCAGCAGCCGGGGTTACTTC. Protein: CASSRGYF.

J is TRBJ2-1 and V is TRBV2, with D tentatively TRBD1 or TRBD2 (5 bases each). The CDR3 is 13 amino acids. The germline V and J ends were trimmed by 6 bases and 15 bases, with 21 bases remaining between them. The germline CDR1 and CDR2 sequences are SNHLY and FYNNEI. The CDR3 coding sequence is TGTGCCAGCAGAGTGAGGGGCTTAGCAGATCCGTTCTTC. This codes for CASRVRGLADPFF. The full variable domain, in which reference TRBV2 and TRBJ2-1 provide the parts outside the CDR3, is EPEVTQTPSHQVTQMGQEVILRCVPISNHLYFYWYRQILGQKVEFLVSFYNNEISEKSEIFDDQFSVERPDGSNFTLKIRSTKLEDSAMYFCASRVRGLADPFFGPGTRLTVL.

This clone was seen a few times. This chain links TRBV13 with TRBJ2-3, with 7 bases aligning to TRBD2. Looked up from germline, CDR1 is PRHDT and CDR2 is FYEKMQ (reference sequence). The J segment lost 4 bases and the V segment lost 8 bases, leaving 9 bases of the junction unmatched. The CDR3 sequence is 14 residues long. In nucleotides, the CDR3 is TGTGCCAGCTTAAGGGCGGGAGTATCAGATACGCAGTATTTT. Protein: CASLRAGVSDTQYF.

The V and J genes are TRBV19 and TRBJ2-7, with 11 nucleotides matching TRBD2. The ends lost 5 bases at V and 2 bases at J; junction bases unmatched: 5. The CDR3 runs 15 residues. Per germline, CDR1 LNHDA and CDR2 SQIVND (reference sequence). In DNA form, the CDR3 reads TGTGCCAGTAGTCCTACTAGCGGGAGAACCTACGAGCAGTACTTC. Its protein product is CASSPTSGRTYEQYF.

Note on this clone: Other DNA sequences within the sample encode an identical CDR3. The chain recombines TRBV10-3 with TRBJ1-5; D unresolved. The length of the CDR3 is 12 residues. In germline, CDR1 is ENHRY, CDR2 SYGVKD. The germline V and J ends were trimmed by 4 bases and 5 bases, with 6 bases remaining between them. The CDR3: CAISGVDQPQHF. DNA for the CDR3: TGTGCCATCAGTGGTGTCGATCAGCCCCAGCATTTT.

This sequence joins TRBV7-2 and TRBJ1-1; possibly TRBD1 for D (6 bases). V dropped 6 bases and J dropped 3 bases, with 11 bases sitting between them. The V gene's germline CDR1 is SGHTA and CDR2 FQGNSA. CDR3 size: 13 residues. For the CDR3, the DNA is TGTGCCAGCAGAAACAGGGCGGACACTGAAGCTTTCTTT. This translates into CASRNRADTEAFF.

The chain joins TRBV19 to TRBJ2-1, with 12 nucleotides matching TRBD2. This CDR3 is 15 amino acids long. Germline CDR1 and CDR2: LNHDA and SQIVND (reference sequence). V trimming: 5 bases; J trimming: 7 bases; junction bases outside the gene matches: 6. The CDR3 nucleotides are TGTGCCAGTAGTGACCTAGCGGGAGGGGGTAATGAGCAGTTCTTC. As protein: CASSDLAGGGNEQFF.

This clone occurred a few times. The V call is TRBV7-9, the J call TRBJ2-7, with 9 bases aligning to TRBD2. Per the germline V gene, CDR1 is SEHNR and CDR2 is FQNEAQ (reference sequence). V dropped 3 bases and J dropped 4; count of bases not matched to a gene: 4. This CDR3 has 14 amino acids. The CDR3: CASSLGAGGYEQYF. The CDR3 DNA sequence: TGTGCCAGCAGCTTGGGGGCGGGAGGGTACGAGCAGTACTTC.

This clone was seen once. This chain uses TRBV5-6 with TRBJ2-1; 15 positions match TRBD2. Looked up from germline, CDR1 is SGHDT and CDR2 is YYEEEE. The length of the CDR3 is 16 residues. Trimming at V came to 1 base and at J to 9 bases, leaving 5 bases not matched to a gene. For the CDR3, the DNA is TGTGCCAGCAGCTTGCGGACTAGCGGGGGGGTTAGTGAGCAGTTCTTC. Its protein is CASSLRTSGGVSEQFF.

Note on this clone: One junction end does not reproduce the germline sequence, and a read error may be involved. The genes are TRBV6-6 and TRBJ2-3, with D possibly TRBD2 on 5 matching bases. The CDR3 extends over 13 amino acids. The germline CDR1 and CDR2 sequences are MNHNY and SVGAGI (reference sequence). CDR3 bases: TGTGCCAGCAGTTACGACCGAACCGGGAAGGGCGATTTT. This sequence encodes CASSYDRTGKGDF.

J is TRBJ2-5 and V is TRBV10-1; tentative D call: TRBD2 (6 bases). CDR3 length: 15 amino acids. V was pared by 5 bases and J by 2 bases, with 15 bases between. Looked up from germline, CDR1 is WNHNN and CDR2 is SYGVQD (reference sequence). CDR3 in DNA: TGCGCCAGCAGTCGGGGTACTAGCAGGCAAGAGACCCAGTACTTC. This gives the protein CASSRGTSRQETQYF.

The table lists this clone with a count of one. The chain employs TRBV19 and TRBJ2-7, with 8 bases identical to TRBD2. CDR1 and CDR2 (germline): LNHDA, SQIVND (reference sequence). Trimming removed 6 bases from V and 6 bases from J; junction bases left unmatched: 4. This CDR3 has 12 residues. CDR3 in DNA: TGTGCCAGTAGCCCGGGGGGGCCCGAGCAGTACTTC. This translates into CASSPGGPEQYF.

The CDR3 nucleotides read TGTGCCAGCAGCTTGGATCGGGGTACTGGAAACACCATATATTTT. It yields the protein CASSLDRGTGNTIYF. The chain links TRBV5-6 to TRBJ1-3, with no clear D. This CDR3 comprises 15 residues. Trimming took off 0 bases at V and 2 bases at J, with 9 bases between the two ends. The germline V gene has CDR1 SGHDT and CDR2 YYEEEE.

The CDR3 DNA reads as TGTGCCAGCAGCCAAGGGGGGCGCGTCGAGACCCAGTACTTC. It translates to CASSQGGRVETQYF. The V call is TRBV9, the J call TRBJ2-5, with D tentatively TRBD1 or TRBD2 (6 bases each). In germline, CDR1 is SGDLS, CDR2 YYNGEE. Trimming left V 4 bases short and J 5 bases short, with 15 bases between. There are 14 residues in the CDR3.